These T cell receptor beta chains were read from a single sample in a study of shared clonotypes between healthy human individuals. Method: immunoSEQ multiplex PCR; TCRdb's copy keeps in-frame clones and lacks some. The sample has 600,000 to 750,000 clones; approximately 72% are singletons. Sample: memory CD4+ T cells sorted from blood. The receptor source for this set is a woman aged 30 to 39 in good health. CDR3s include the opening cysteine and the closing phenylalanine or tryptophan. Fields, in order: clone size, V gene, J gene, D gene, CDR3 protein, CDR3 DNA. D genes are given only for firm matches. A row's size may be missing; if present it is once, few, many or a size class.

.	TRBV14	TRBJ1-2	.	CASSQEAGDYYGYTF	TGTGCCAGCAGCCAAGAAGCAGGGGATTACTATGGCTACACCTTC
.	TRBV19	TRBJ1-5	TRBD1	CASTREDRGLNQPQHF	TGTGCCAGTACCCGGGAGGACAGGGGGCTCAATCAGCCCCAGCATTTT
.	TRBV7-8	TRBJ2-5	.	CASRRRGRAQETQYF	TGTGCCAGCAGACGTCGCGGACGGGCACAAGAGACCCAGTACTTC
.	TRBV7-8	TRBJ2-7	TRBD2	CASSLVASGKGEQYF	TGTGCCAGCAGCTTAGTGGCTAGCGGGAAGGGCGAGCAGTACTTC
once	TRBV4-1	TRBJ2-3	.	CASSQGRGGEELDTQYF	TGCGCCAGCAGCCAAGGGCGAGGGGGGGAGGAGTTAGATACGCAGTATTTT
.	TRBV5-1	TRBJ2-2	TRBD2	CASSLAEVLAGERELFF	TGCGCCAGCAGCTTGGCCGAGGTATTAGCGGGAGAAAGGGAGCTGTTTTTT
.	TRBV5-6	TRBJ2-4	.	CASSAPRRAKNIQYF	TGTGCCAGCAGCGCACCCAGAAGAGCCAAAAACATTCAGTACTTC
.	TRBV5-6	TRBJ2-2	.	CASSLAGDPYTGELFF	TGTGCCAGCAGCTTGGCAGGGGACCCCTACACCGGGGAGCTGTTTTTT
many	TRBV7-9	TRBJ2-3	TRBD2	CASSKARLAENTDTQYF	TGTGCCAGCAGCAAAGCCCGGCTAGCGGAAAACACAGATACGCAGTATTTT
few	TRBV19	TRBJ2-7	.	CASSLSRDWRTYEQYF	TGTGCCAGTAGTCTATCCCGGGACTGGAGAACCTACGAGCAGTACTTC
.	TRBV7-6	TRBJ2-7	TRBD2	CASSLLSGRNEQYF	TGTGCCAGCAGCTTACTGAGCGGGAGAAACGAGCAGTACTTC
.	TRBV6-1	TRBJ1-2	.	CATVWGNYGYTF	TGTGCCACCGTCTGGGGGAACTATGGCTACACCTTC
.	TRBV27	TRBJ2-2	TRBD2	CASSLGGLAGNTGELFF	TGTGCCAGCAGTTTAGGGGGACTAGCGGGGAACACCGGGGAGCTGTTTTTT
.	TRBV7-3	TRBJ1-4	TRBD1	CASSPVRTGGSKLFF	TGTGCCAGCAGCCCGGTCCGGACAGGGGGCTCAAAACTGTTTTTT
once	TRBV7-2	TRBJ2-1	TRBD2	CASSLYGLAYNEQFF	TGTGCCAGCAGCTTATACGGACTAGCCTACAATGAGCAGTTCTTC
.	TRBV29-1	TRBJ2-3	TRBD1	CSVDPTGRGTDTQYF	TGCAGCGTTGACCCGACAGGGAGAGGAACAGATACGCAGTATTTT
once	TRBV10-1	TRBJ2-3	.	CASSELRGGPTDTQYF	TGCGCCAGCAGTGAGTTGAGGGGGGGACCCACAGATACGCAGTATTTT
few	TRBV2	TRBJ2-1	TRBD2	CASSRAPSGAYNEQFF	TGTGCCAGCAGTCGGGCCCCTAGCGGGGCATACAATGAGCAGTTCTTC
.	TRBV4-2	TRBJ2-5	TRBD2	CASSQEGPAGSDETQYF	TGTGCCAGCAGCCAAGAGGGGCCAGCGGGGTCTGATGAGACCCAGTACTTC
.	TRBV6-6	TRBJ2-2	TRBD2	CAAGGSPANTGELFF	TGTGCCGCGGGAGGGTCCCCCGCGAACACCGGGGAGCTGTTTTTT
few	TRBV7-9	TRBJ2-3	.	CASSSDQGRGDTQYF	TGTGCCAGCAGCTCCGACCAGGGGCGCGGAGATACGCAGTATTTT
.	TRBV5-1	TRBJ2-2	.	CASSPGLPTGELFF	TGCGCCAGCAGCCCGGGACTCCCTACCGGGGAGCTGTTTTTT
.	TRBV11-3	TRBJ2-4	TRBD2	CASSLEWREGGDIQYF	TGTGCCAGCAGCTTAGAATGGCGGGAGGGCGGGGACATTCAGTACTTC
.	TRBV10-3	TRBJ2-2	TRBD1	CATTGGSDTGELFF	TGTGCCACAACAGGGGGCTCGGACACCGGGGAGCTGTTTTTT
.	TRBV28	TRBJ1-6	.	CASSLGGSQGYSPLHF	TGTGCCAGCAGTTTGGGCGGGAGCCAGGGCTATTCACCCCTCCACTTT
.	TRBV1	TRBJ2-1	.	CTSSQEWRGGKDESEQFF	TGCACCAGCAGCCAAGAATGGCGGGGCGGGAAAGACGAAAGTGAGCAGTTCTTC
many	TRBV5-8	TRBJ2-2	TRBD1	CASSLGTGTDNTGELFF	TGTGCCAGCAGCTTGGGGACCGGGACAGACAACACCGGGGAGCTGTTTTTT
.	TRBV7-3	TRBJ2-3	TRBD2	CASSPTRPGLGAQLGTDTQYF	TGTGCCAGCAGCCCCACGCGACCGGGACTAGGAGCACAGCTTGGGACAGATACGCAGTATTTT
.	TRBV7-7	TRBJ1-1	.	CASSSDRNTEAFF	TGTGCCAGCAGCTCAGACAGGAACACTGAAGCTTTCTTT